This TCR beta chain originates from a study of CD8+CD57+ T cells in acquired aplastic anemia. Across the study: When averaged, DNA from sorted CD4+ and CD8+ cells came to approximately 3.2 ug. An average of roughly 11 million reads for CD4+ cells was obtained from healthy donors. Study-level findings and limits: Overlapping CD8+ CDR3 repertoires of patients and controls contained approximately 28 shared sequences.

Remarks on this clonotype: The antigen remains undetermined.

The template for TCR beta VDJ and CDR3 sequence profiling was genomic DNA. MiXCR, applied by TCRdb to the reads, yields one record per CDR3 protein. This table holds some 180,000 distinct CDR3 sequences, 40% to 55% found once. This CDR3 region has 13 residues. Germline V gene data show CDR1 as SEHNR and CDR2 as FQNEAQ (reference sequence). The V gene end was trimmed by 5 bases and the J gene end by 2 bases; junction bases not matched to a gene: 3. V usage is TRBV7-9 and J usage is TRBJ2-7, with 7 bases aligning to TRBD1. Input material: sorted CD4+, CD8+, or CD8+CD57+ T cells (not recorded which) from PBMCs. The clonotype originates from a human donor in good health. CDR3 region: CASSTDRAYEQYF. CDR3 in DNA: TGTGCCAGCAGCACAGACAGGGCCTACGAGCAGTACTTC.